One sample yielded the 21 T cell receptor beta chains listed below, sequenced in a study of OX40 agonist ivuxolimab in advanced cancers. Some clones are missing from TCRdb's copy, which holds only in-frame ones; the method was immunoSEQ multiplex PCR. The sample includes 70,000 to 95,000 clones, 85% to 95% of them seen just once. Sequenced here: CD4+ or CD8+ T cells sorted from blood, sampled in a trial of the OX40 agonist ivuxolimab. The receptor source for this set is an adult with an advanced solid tumor such as melanoma, head and neck, liver or kidney cancer.

The J gene is TRBJ1-1, the V gene TRBV10-3; 10 bases are shared with TRBD1. CDR3 length equals 11 residues. CDR1 and CDR2 (germline): ENHRY, SYGVKD. V lost 10 bases, J lost 8 bases, and 4 bases stayed unmatched. The CDR3 nucleotides read TGTGCCACCGGGACAGGGGAAGAAGCTTTCTTT. Its protein product is CATGTGEEAFF.

The chain employs TRBV7-2 and TRBJ2-3; 12 nucleotides line up with TRBD2. The CDR3 has 17 amino acids. Germline V gene sequence: CDR1 SGHTA, CDR2 FQGNSA. The J segment lost 2 bases and the V segment lost 5 bases, leaving 8 bases of the junction unmatched. In DNA, the CDR3 is TGTGCCAGCAGCGTTAGGGGACTAGCGGGCTTCACAGATACGCAGTATTTT. It codes for CASSVRGLAGFTDTQYF.

The chain has TRBV6-6 and TRBJ2-5; D not certain. The CDR3 loop spans 15 amino acids. V was clipped by 6 bases and J by 4 bases, with 18 bases between them. CDR1 is MNHNY and CDR2 is SVGAGI in the germline V gene (reference sequence). The CDR3 DNA sequence: TGTGCCAGCAGCCCCCGAGGTGGTGGGCCAGAGACCCAGTACTTC. Protein product: CASSPRGGGPETQYF.

The genes are TRBV6-5 and TRBJ1-5; perhaps TRBD1 as D (6 bases). Trimming stripped 5 bases from V and 6 bases from J, with 8 bases between. Germline CDR1 reads MNHEY; CDR2 reads SVGAGI. The CDR3 length is 12 residues. This CDR3 is CASSPQGQPQHF. In nucleotides, the CDR3 is TGTGCCAGCAGTCCACAGGGTCAGCCCCAGCATTTT.

This chain connects TRBV7-8 to TRBJ1-5; no firm D call. The CDR3 runs to 16 residues. CDR1 is SGHVS, CDR2 FQNEAQ, per germline. Trimming took 2 bases from V and 4 from J, leaving 15 bases between them. CDR3 amino acids: CASSLYLDSRNQPQHF. DNA of the CDR3: TGTGCCAGCAGCTTATATTTAGACTCCCGTAATCAGCCCCAGCATTTT.

V gene TRBV18 combines with J gene TRBJ1-1, with D possibly TRBD1 on 5 matching bases. There are 15 residues in the CDR3. Germline lookup yields CDR1 KGHSH and CDR2 LQKENI. Between the trimmed V and J ends, which lost 1 base and 2 bases, there was a span of 11 bases. The CDR3 region has the DNA TGTGCCAGCTCACCACTCTCGGACAAAAACACTGAAGCTTTCTTT. Encoded protein: CASSPLSDKNTEAFF.

This chain uses TRBV14 with TRBJ2-1, with D uncertain. The CDR3 consists of 12 residues. V lost 1 base and J lost 9, with 7 bases in between. Germline loops: CDR1 SGHDN, CDR2 FVKESK. The CDR3 DNA follows: TGTGCCAGCAGCCAAGTCAGCACTGAGCAGTTCTTC. Protein sequence: CASSQVSTEQFF.

J is TRBJ1-2 and V is TRBV7-8; D unclear. The CDR3 has 13 amino acids. V was trimmed by 1 base and J by 4 bases, leaving 7 bases between them. CDR1 is SGHVS and CDR2 is FQNEAQ in the germline V gene. The CDR3, as DNA: TGTGCCAGCAGCTTAGAACTGTCCTATGGCTACACCTTC. Protein product: CASSLELSYGYTF.

This clone was detected once. The chain combines TRBV7-9 with TRBJ2-7; D is ambiguous. CDR1 is SEHNR, CDR2 FQNEAQ, per germline (reference sequence). CDR3 length: 13 residues. The V end was cut by 1 base, the J end by 3 bases, with 7 bases between. The CDR3 coding sequence is TGTGCCAGCAGCTTAGAAGGTGGCTACGAGCAGTACTTC. Its translation: CASSLEGGYEQYF.

This clone was seen a few times. The chain joins TRBV27 to TRBJ1-5; D unresolved. There are 12 residues in the CDR3. V dropped 4 bases and J dropped 3 bases, with 4 bases sitting between them. The V gene's germline CDR1 is MNHEY and CDR2 SMNVEV (reference sequence). The CDR3 spells CASSSYNQPQHF. CDR3 nucleotide sequence: TGTGCCAGCAGTTCCTACAATCAGCCCCAGCATTTT.

The chain carries TRBV29-1 and TRBJ2-3, with D unresolved. This CDR3 spans 13 amino acids. CDR1 and CDR2 (germline): SQVTM, ANQGSEA. The germline V and J ends were trimmed by 0 bases and 0 bases, with 4 bases remaining between them. CDR3 DNA sequence: TGCAGCGTTGAAGATAGCAGCACAGATACGCAGTATTTT. The encoded protein is CSVEDSSTDTQYF.

V and J are TRBV4-3 and TRBJ2-5, with 7 bases lining up with TRBD1. The CDR3 totals 14 residues. V lost 5 bases to trimming and J lost 5 bases; unmatched junction nucleotides: 8. CDR1 LGHNA and CDR2 YSLEER come from the germline V gene. CDR3 nucleotides: TGCGCCAGCAGCGTCACAGGGGCTTGGGAGACCCAGTACTTC. It translates to CASSVTGAWETQYF.

V gene TRBV5-1 combines with J gene TRBJ2-1, with 15 bases lining up with TRBD2. The V gene end was trimmed by 1 base and the J gene end by 8 bases; junction bases not matched to a gene: 7. The CDR3 sequence is 17 residues long. Germline V gene lookup returns CDR1 SGHRS and CDR2 YFSETQ. CDR3 sequence (DNA): TGCGCCAGCAGCTTGCGGGGGACTAGCGGGAGGACGTATGAGCAGTTCTTC. Translating gives CASSLRGTSGRTYEQFF.

The chain has TRBV5-6 and TRBJ2-7; 7 bases line up with TRBD2. From germline, CDR1 is SGHDT and CDR2 YYEEEE. Germline trimming cut 0 bases from V and 0 bases from J; bases unmatched to any gene: 0. The CDR3 has 14 amino acids. CDR3 residues: CASSLGGSSYEQYF. The DNA of the CDR3 is TGTGCCAGCAGCTTGGGCGGGAGCTCCTACGAGCAGTACTTC.

The V gene is TRBV6-1, the J gene TRBJ2-7; D not resolved. The V gene's germline CDR1 is MNHNS and CDR2 SASEGT. V was trimmed by 1 base and J by 0 bases, leaving 10 bases between them. There are 15 residues in the CDR3. The CDR3 DNA follows: TGTGCCAGCAGTGAAGATCCCCGGTACTCCTACGAGCAGTACTTC. This gives the protein CASSEDPRYSYEQYF.

V gene TRBV6-1 combines with J gene TRBJ1-4; D call uncertain. V lost 0 bases to trimming and J lost 7 bases, with 9 bases between them. Germline values: CDR1 MNHNS, CDR2 SASEGT. CDR3 length equals 14 residues. The CDR3 nucleotides are TGTGCCAGCAGTGAAGCTTCCCGAGGTGAAAAACTGTTTTTT. This encodes CASSEASRGEKLFF.

The rearrangement links TRBV7-9 to TRBJ1-5; D gene uncertain. The CDR3 is 12 amino acids. Germline assignment: CDR1 SEHNR and CDR2 FQNEAQ (reference sequence). Between the trimmed V and J ends, which lost 1 base and 7 bases, there was a span of 5 bases. The CDR3 DNA follows: TGTGCCAGCAGCTTAGATCGCCAGCCCCAGCATTTT. Its translation is CASSLDRQPQHF.

The chain employs TRBV11-1 and TRBJ2-5; no definite D call. There are 11 residues in the CDR3. V lost 1 base and J 5 bases, leaving 2 bases between the germline ends. From germline, CDR1 is SGHAT and CDR2 FQDESV (reference sequence). This CDR3 reads CASSLGETQYF. DNA of the CDR3: TGTGCCAGCAGCTTAGGCGAGACCCAGTACTTC.

V usage is TRBV10-3 and J usage is TRBJ1-2; D gene uncertain. The CDR3 is made up of 14 amino acids. CDR1 is ENHRY, CDR2 SYGVKD, per germline. Trimming cost V 4 bases and J 0 bases, with 9 bases left between them. CDR3 region: CAISVSGANYGYTF. CDR3 DNA: TGTGCCATCAGTGTGTCAGGCGCTAACTATGGCTACACCTTC.

The chain is built from TRBV14 and TRBJ1-4; unclear D gene. V lost 2 bases to trimming and J lost 5 bases, with 3 bases between them. Germline V gene lookup returns CDR1 SGHDN and CDR2 FVKESK. The CDR3 extends over 12 amino acids. DNA of the CDR3: TGTGCCAGCAGCCAACCCAATGAAAAACTGTTTTTT. It translates to CASSQPNEKLFF.

The chain combines TRBV5-8 with TRBJ1-3; TRBD1 might be the D (5 bases). V lost 0 bases to trimming and J lost 3 bases, with 16 bases between them. Germline V gene data show CDR1 as SGHTS and CDR2 as YDEGEE. The CDR3 runs to 17 residues. This CDR3 is CASSLGWDLESGNTIYF. In nucleotides, the CDR3 is TGTGCCAGCAGCTTGGGATGGGACCTCGAGAGTGGAAACACCATATATTTT. The complete variable domain, with remaining parts taken from reference TRBV5-8 and TRBJ1-3, reads EAGVTQSPTHLIKTRGQQATLRCSPISGHTSVYWYQQALGLGLQFLLWYDEGEERNRGNFPPRFSGRQFPNYSSELNVNALELEDSALYLCASSLGWDLESGNTIYFGEGSWLTVV.